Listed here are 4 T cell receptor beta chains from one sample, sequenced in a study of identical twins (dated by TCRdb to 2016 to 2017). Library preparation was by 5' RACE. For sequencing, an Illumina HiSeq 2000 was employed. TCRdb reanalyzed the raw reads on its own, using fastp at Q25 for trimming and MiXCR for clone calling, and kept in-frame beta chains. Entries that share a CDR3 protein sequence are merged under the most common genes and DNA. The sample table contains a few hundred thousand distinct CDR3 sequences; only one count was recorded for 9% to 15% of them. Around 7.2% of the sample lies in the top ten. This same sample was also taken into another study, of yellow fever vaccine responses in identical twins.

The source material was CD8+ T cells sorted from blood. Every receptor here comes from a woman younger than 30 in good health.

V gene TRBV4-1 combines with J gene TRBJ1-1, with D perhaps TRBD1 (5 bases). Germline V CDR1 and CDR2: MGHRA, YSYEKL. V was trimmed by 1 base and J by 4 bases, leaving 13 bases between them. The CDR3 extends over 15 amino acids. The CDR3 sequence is CASSQVKGASTEAFF. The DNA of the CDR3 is TGCGCCAGCAGCCAAGTAAAAGGGGCCTCCACTGAAGCTTTCTTT.

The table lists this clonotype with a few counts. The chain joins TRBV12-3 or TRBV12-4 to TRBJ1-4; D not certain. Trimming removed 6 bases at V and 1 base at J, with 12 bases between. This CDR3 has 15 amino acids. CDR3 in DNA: TGTGCCAGCAGCCCGAGACCCAGAACTAATGAAAAACTGTTTTTT. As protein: CASSPRPRTNEKLFF.

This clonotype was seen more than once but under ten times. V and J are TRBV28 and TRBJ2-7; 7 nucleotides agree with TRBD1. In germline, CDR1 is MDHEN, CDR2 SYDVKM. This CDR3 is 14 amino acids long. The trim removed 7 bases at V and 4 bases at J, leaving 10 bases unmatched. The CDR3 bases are TGTGCCAGCATTATGGCAGGGGGATCATACGAGCAGTACTTC. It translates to CASIMAGGSYEQYF.

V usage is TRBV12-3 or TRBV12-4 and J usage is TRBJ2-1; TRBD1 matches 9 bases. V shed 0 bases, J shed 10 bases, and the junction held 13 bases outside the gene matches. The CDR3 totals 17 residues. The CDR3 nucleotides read TGTGCCAGCAGTTTAGCCACCGTGGGACAGGGTTTTTTGGAGCAGTTCTTC. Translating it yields CASSLATVGQGFLEQFF.